This TCR beta chain came from a study of identical twins. A word on this clonotype: Its cognate antigen is unknown.

One entry per CDR3 protein results from TCRdb running MiXCR on the 5' RACE reads. The sample includes fewer than 550,000 distinct CDR3 sequences, around 15% seen only once; the top ten take 0.44%. Study-level results: Findings depended on cross-sectional statistics rather than tracking the same donors. Because invariant MAIT and iNKT cells could be present, zero-insertion analyses could be partly confounded. Researchers reported weaker excess twin sharing in beta out-of-frame sequences.

Another study also made use of these data, one on yellow fever vaccine responses in identical twins.

The specimen was CD4+ T cells sorted from blood. The sequence was collected from a woman aged 18-35 years in good health.

CDR3 in DNA: TGCAGCGTTGTCAGGTTCGATACGCAGTATTTT. Its protein is CSVVRFDTQYF. The chain has TRBV29-1 and TRBJ2-3; no clear D gene. The length of the CDR3 is 11 residues. Germline V gene sequence: CDR1 SQVTM, CDR2 ANQGSEA. The germline V and J ends were trimmed by 4 bases and 6 bases, with 8 bases remaining between them.